The clone carrying this T cell receptor beta chain was picked up a small number of times. Its target is not known. Indicated treatment: roughly 10-day PBMC culture with coronavirus spike peptide pools or control peptides (ViraFEST assay). The Oncomine TCR Beta short-read assay was applied to DNA of cultured CD4+ T cells. MiXCR, run by TCRdb on the PCR reads, gives a single entry per CDR3 protein. This table holds about 14,000 distinct CDR3 sequences, under 75% found once. CDR1 and CDR2 (germline): SNHLY, FYNNEI. Trimming left V 8 bases short and J 5 bases short, with 6 bases between. There are 10 residues in the CDR3. This specimen belongs to a study of vaccination and CD4 T cells after COVID-19. Study as a whole: Overlapping spike peptides from SARS-CoV-2, HCoV-NL63, HCoV-OC43 and HCoV-229E served to stimulate the cells.

General study results and limits: Among reactive clones from convalescent patients, a median 86.3% appeared only post-vaccination. In median terms, SARS-CoV-2-reactive clonotypes went from approximately 21 to 40, a nonsignificant rise.

The sequence was collected from a human donor who had recovered from COVID-19. The rearrangement uses TRBV2 and TRBJ2-5, with unresolved D. The sequencing sample was made of CD4+ T cells from blood, cultured in vitro. CDR3 sequence: CASQQETQYF. For the CDR3, the DNA is TGTGCCAGCCAGCAGGAGACCCAGTACTTC.